These 12 T cell receptor beta chains were all obtained from the same sample, sequenced in a study of T cell responses to AZD1222 COVID-19 vaccine. The table came from immunoSEQ multiplex PCR; TCRdb's copy has only in-frame clones and leaves some out. The sample consists of 150,000 or so clones, around 90% of them appearing once. Sequenced material: peripheral blood, taken on day 0 of AZD1222 vaccination. The receptors were gathered from an adult in good health.

This chain joins TRBV18 and TRBJ1-6, with a tentative D call TRBD1 (5 bases). This CDR3 has 15 residues. The V end lost 3 bases, the J end lost 11 bases, and 17 bases lay between the germline ends. Looked up from germline, CDR1 is KGHSH and CDR2 is LQKENI. CDR3 nucleotides: TGTGCCAGCTCACCCCGGGACCAGCTCCTCACACCCCTCCACTTT. Translated, it gives CASSPRDQLLTPLHF.

The chain links TRBV10-3 to TRBJ1-1; 7 nucleotides line up with TRBD1. V gave up 5 bases and J gave up 3 bases; unmatched junction bases: 3. Per the germline V gene, CDR1 is ENHRY and CDR2 is SYGVKD. The CDR3 length is 13 residues. The CDR3 spells CAISQGTDTEAFF. CDR3 sequence (DNA): TGTGCCATCAGTCAGGGGACAGACACTGAAGCTTTCTTT.

The V call is TRBV11-3, the J call TRBJ1-3; D gene unclear. Trimming took 5 bases from V and 3 from J, leaving 2 bases between them. Germline assignment: CDR1 SGHNT and CDR2 YENEEA. The length of the CDR3 is 11 residues. Here the CDR3 reads CASSLGNTIYF. DNA of the CDR3: TGTGCCAGCAGCCTTGGAAACACCATATATTTT.

CDR3 DNA sequence: TGCGCCAGCAGCCCTGTCTTAGGAGGGTTCAAGCAGTTCTTC. This gives the protein CASSPVLGGFKQFF. The V gene is TRBV4-3, the J gene TRBJ2-1, with D maybe TRBD2 (6 bases). Germline V gives CDR1 LGHNA, CDR2 YSLEER. The CDR3 spans 14 residues. V was trimmed by 4 bases and J by 11 bases, leaving 18 bases between them.

The chain couples TRBV5-4 to TRBJ2-7; 10 bases line up with TRBD1. V lost 4 bases to trimming and J lost 1 base; unmatched junction nucleotides: 11. Germline V CDR1 and CDR2: SGHNT, YYREEE (reference sequence). The CDR3 contains 17 residues. CDR3 region: CASSLTGGRSRSYEQYF. In nucleotides, the CDR3 is TGTGCCAGCAGCCTGACAGGGGGCCGAAGTAGATCCTACGAGCAGTACTTC. The full variable domain, its missing parts supplied by reference TRBV5-4 and TRBJ2-7, is ETGVTQSPTHLIKTRGQQVTLRCSSQSGHNTVSWYQQALGQGPQFIFQYYREEENGRGNFPPRFSGLQFPNYSSELNVNALELDDSALYLCASSLTGGRSRSYEQYFGPGTRLTVT.

The chain's CDR3 is CASSNVGTPSEAFF. For the CDR3, the DNA is TGTGCCAGCAGTAATGTTGGGACTCCAAGTGAAGCTTTCTTT. The chain combines TRBV6-2 or TRBV6-3 with TRBJ1-1; TRBD1 might be the D (5 bases). V was pared by 5 bases and J by 7 bases, with 17 bases between. Germline V gene lookup returns CDR1 MNHEY and CDR2 SVGEGT. This CDR3 has 14 amino acids.

The rearrangement links TRBV20-1 to TRBJ1-1; the D is unclear. V gave up 3 bases and J gave up 5 bases, with 16 bases separating them. CDR3 size: 14 residues. Germline V lookup: CDR1 DFQATT, CDR2 SNEGSKA (reference sequence). CDR3 sequence reads: CSASSLSWRTEAFF. The CDR3 nucleotides read TGCAGTGCTAGTTCTCTTTCATGGAGAACTGAAGCTTTCTTT.

This chain joins TRBV11-3 and TRBJ2-7; possibly TRBD1 for D (6 bases). The length of the CDR3 is 12 residues. Germline V gene data show CDR1 as SGHNT and CDR2 as YENEEA. The V end lost 6 bases, the J end lost 6 bases, and 12 bases lay between the germline ends. DNA of the CDR3: TGTGCCAGCAGTTACAGGGTCTCCGAGCAGTACTTC. This translates into CASSYRVSEQYF.

The chain combines TRBV5-1 with TRBJ2-1; the D is unclear. Trimming cost V 0 bases and J 12 bases, with 7 bases left between them. The CDR3 has 11 amino acids. In germline, CDR1 is SGHRS, CDR2 YFSETQ. DNA of the CDR3: TGCGCCAGCAGCTTGGCCGAAGGGCAGTTCTTC. Protein product: CASSLAEGQFF.

The chain couples TRBV10-2 to TRBJ2-3; D call uncertain. The V gene's germline CDR1 is WSHSY and CDR2 SAAADI. The CDR3 is 14 amino acids. The V end lost 0 bases, the J end lost 2 bases, and 6 bases lay between the germline ends. This CDR3 is CASSESIVTDTQYF. CDR3 sequence (DNA): TGCGCCAGCAGTGAGTCGATAGTCACAGATACGCAGTATTTT.

The chain has TRBV19 and TRBJ1-2; D gene uncertain. Germline CDR1 is LNHDA and CDR2 is SQIVND (reference sequence). V was shortened by 2 bases and J by 3 bases, with 10 bases between the two germline ends. The CDR3 spans 14 residues. As DNA, the CDR3 is TGTGCCAGTAGTATATCGGCACTGGACTATGGCTACACCTTC. It specifies CASSISALDYGYTF.

This clone has just a few counts. The chain employs TRBV11-3 and TRBJ2-1; no clear D gene. V was shortened by 7 bases and J by 6 bases, with 10 bases between the two germline ends. This CDR3 contains 12 residues. CDR1 and CDR2 (germline): SGHNT, YENEEA. CDR3 sequence: CASNLLSNEQFF. The CDR3 DNA reads TGTGCCAGCAATCTACTTAGCAATGAGCAGTTCTTC.